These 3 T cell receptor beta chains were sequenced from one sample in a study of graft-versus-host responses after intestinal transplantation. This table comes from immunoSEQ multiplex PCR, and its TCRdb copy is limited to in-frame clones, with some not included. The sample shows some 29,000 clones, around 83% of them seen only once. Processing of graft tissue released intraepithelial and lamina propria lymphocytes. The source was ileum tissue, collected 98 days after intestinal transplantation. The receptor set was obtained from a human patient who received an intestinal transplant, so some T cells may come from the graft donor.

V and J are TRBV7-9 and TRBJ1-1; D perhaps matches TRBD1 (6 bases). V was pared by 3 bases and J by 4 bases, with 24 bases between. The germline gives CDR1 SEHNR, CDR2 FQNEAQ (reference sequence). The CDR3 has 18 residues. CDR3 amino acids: CASSFDLFRGRGGTEAFF. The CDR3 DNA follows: TGTGCCAGCAGCTTTGACTTGTTTCGGGGGCGAGGAGGCACTGAAGCTTTCTTT.

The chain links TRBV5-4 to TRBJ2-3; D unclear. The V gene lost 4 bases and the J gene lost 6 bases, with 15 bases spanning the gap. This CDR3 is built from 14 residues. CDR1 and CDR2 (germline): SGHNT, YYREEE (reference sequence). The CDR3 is CASSPMEMGDTQYF. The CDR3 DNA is TGTGCCAGCAGCCCGATGGAAATGGGGGATACGCAGTATTTT.

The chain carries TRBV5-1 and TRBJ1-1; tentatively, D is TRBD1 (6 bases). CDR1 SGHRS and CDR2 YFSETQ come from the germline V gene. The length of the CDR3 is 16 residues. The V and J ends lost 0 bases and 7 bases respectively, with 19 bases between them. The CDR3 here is CASSLGGREGVSEAFF. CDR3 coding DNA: TGCGCCAGCAGCTTGGGAGGTCGAGAGGGGGTGAGTGAAGCTTTCTTT. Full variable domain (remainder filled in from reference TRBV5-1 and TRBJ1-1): KAGVTQTPRYLIKTRGQQVTLSCSPISGHRSVSWYQQTPGQGLQFLFEYFSETQRNKGNFPGRFSGRQFSNSRSEMNVSTLELGDSALYLCASSLGGREGVSEAFFGQGTRLTVV.